The 26 T cell receptor beta chains below come from one sample, sequenced in a study of blood T cells in healthy people across ages. With a J-beta primer mix and a sample-barcoded 5' primer, a second PCR ran about 7 to 12 cycles. TCRdb processed the 5' RACE reads anew with MiXCR; each CDR3 protein has one entry. The data show about 1,500,000 distinct CDR3 sequences, with 28% seen just once and around 7.7% held by the top ten. Sequenced sample: blood. These receptors all come from a woman aged 25 to 39 in good health.

The genes are TRBV29-1 and TRBJ1-1; a weak D match, TRBD1 (6 bases). This CDR3 is 14 amino acids long. In germline, CDR1 is SQVTM, CDR2 ANQGSEA. With 6 bases removed from V and 1 base from J, the gap between germline ends came to 15 bases. This chain's CDR3 is CSVRVRGTNTEAFF. CDR3 in DNA: TGCAGCGTCCGAGTTAGGGGGACGAACACTGAAGCTTTCTTT.

The J gene is TRBJ2-1, the V gene TRBV3-1, with D perhaps TRBD1 (5 bases). Trimming pared 0 bases from V and 3 bases from J, leaving 9 bases between. CDR3 length equals 15 residues. The germline V gene encodes CDR1 LGHDT and CDR2 YNNKEL (reference sequence). The chain's CDR3 is CASSQEIQVYNEQFF. DNA for the CDR3: TGTGCCAGCAGCCAAGAAATACAGGTCTACAATGAGCAGTTCTTC.

This clonotype came up a few times. The chain employs TRBV29-1 and TRBJ2-3; the D gene is possibly TRBD2 (6 bases). The germline CDR1 and CDR2 sequences are SQVTM and ANQGSEA. The V end was cut by 6 bases, the J end by 0 bases, with 16 bases between. The CDR3 consists of 15 residues. Here the CDR3 reads CSVLRAGLSTDTQYF. The CDR3 DNA reads TGCAGCGTCTTGCGGGCGGGGCTCAGCACAGATACGCAGTATTTT.

Details on this clonotype: This sequence may be a read error, since a much larger clone differs from it by one base. The CDR3 spells CASSLRTCNRRQETQYF. The DNA for the CDR3 is TGTGCCAGCAGCCTAAGAACCTGCAATAGGAGGCAAGAGACCCAGTACTTC. The J gene is TRBJ2-5, the V gene TRBV7-2; D may be TRBD2 (5 bases). Trimming stripped 5 bases from V and 2 bases from J, with 21 bases between. Germline V gene sequence: CDR1 SGHTA, CDR2 FQGNSA. CDR3 length: 17 amino acids.

This clonotype was counted at least ten times. The chain links TRBV5-5 to TRBJ2-7, with D perhaps matching TRBD1 (6 bases). CDR1 and CDR2 (germline): SGHKS, YYEKEE (reference sequence). With 2 bases removed from V and 4 bases from J, the gap between germline ends came to 10 bases. The CDR3 consists of 13 residues. The CDR3 spells CASSFRTEYEQYF. The DNA of the CDR3 is TGTGCCAGCAGCTTCCGGACAGAGTACGAGCAGTACTTC.

The table lists this clonotype with many counts. The V gene is TRBV10-3, the J gene TRBJ2-7; D is unclear. CDR1 ENHRY and CDR2 SYGVKD come from the germline V gene. This CDR3 region has 14 residues. V dropped 6 bases and J dropped 1 base, with 13 bases sitting between them. This chain's CDR3 is CAISTTTESYEQYF. The DNA of the CDR3 is TGTGCCATCAGCACGACCACGGAATCCTACGAGCAGTACTTC.

The chain joins TRBV7-9 to TRBJ2-7, with D perhaps TRBD2 (5 bases). The CDR3 spans 16 residues. Trimming took 4 bases from V and 0 from J, leaving 16 bases between them. Germline CDR1 and CDR2: SEHNR and FQNEAQ (reference sequence). The CDR3 DNA reads TGTGCCAGCAGCTCCTCCCGATTCGGGGACTCCTACGAGCAGTACTTC. Translation gives CASSSSRFGDSYEQYF.

This clonotype was found many times. The rearrangement uses TRBV10-3 and TRBJ2-7, with a possible D match to TRBD2 (7 bases). Trimming took off 9 bases at V and 1 base at J, with 16 bases between the two ends. The germline CDR1 and CDR2 sequences are ENHRY and SYGVKD. This CDR3 region has 14 residues. The CDR3 region is CAMAQGGISYEQYF. The CDR3 nucleotides read TGTGCCATGGCACAGGGAGGGATTTCCTACGAGCAGTACTTC.

This chain links TRBV29-1 with TRBJ2-5; no definite D call. The CDR3 is 13 residues long. V gave up 2 bases and J gave up 11 bases, with 18 bases separating them. The V gene's germline CDR1 is SQVTM and CDR2 ANQGSEA. CDR3 sequence reads: CSVEPRNRNEQYF. In DNA form, the CDR3 reads TGCAGCGTTGAACCGCGGAATCGCAATGAGCAGTACTTC.

This clonotype was detected many times. V gene TRBV11-1 combines with J gene TRBJ2-3, with D perhaps TRBD1 or TRBD2 (5 bases each). CDR3 length: 15 amino acids. CDR1 and CDR2 (germline): SGHAT, FQDESV (reference sequence). V was shortened by 1 base and J by 2 bases, with 10 bases between the two germline ends. The DNA for the CDR3 is TGTGCCAGCAGCTTAGATGGGACCATCACAGATACGCAGTATTTT. It codes for CASSLDGTITDTQYF.

About this clonotype: This may come from a read error, since a much larger clone is one base off. V and J are TRBV29-1 and TRBJ2-7, with D possibly matching TRBD1 (6 bases). Gene TRBJ2-1 matches the end of the DNA better, so the J call may be wrong. Germline values: CDR1 SQVTM, CDR2 ANQGSEA. The CDR3 spans 13 residues. The DNA of the CDR3 is TGCAGCGTTGAAAGGGACAAAACCTACGAGCAGTTCTTC. It translates to CSVERDKTYEQFF.

In regard to this clonotype: The junction differs from germline at one of its ends, possibly a read error. The J gene is TRBJ1-1, the V gene TRBV7-2, with TRBD1 matching over 7 bases. This CDR3 contains 13 residues. CDR1 and CDR2 (germline): SGHTA, FQGNSA. CDR3 bases: TGTGCCAGCAGCAACGACAGGGCCACTGAAACTTTCTTT. This sequence encodes CASSNDRATETFF. The whole variable domain, remainder taken from reference TRBV7-2 and TRBJ1-1, is GAGVSQSPSNKVTEKGKDVELRCDPISGHTALYWYRQSLGQGLEFLIYFQGNSAPDKSGLPSDRFSAERTGGSVSTLTIQRTQQEDSAVYLCASSNDRATETFFGQGTRLTVV.

In its sample, this clonotype was seen a few times. CDR3 amino acids: CASSEETYNEQFF. The CDR3 DNA is TGTGCCAGCAGTGAAGAGACCTACAATGAGCAGTTCTTC. The chain is built from TRBV2 and TRBJ2-1, with no clear D. V was shortened by 1 base and J by 2 bases, with 3 bases between the two germline ends. Germline V CDR1 and CDR2: SNHLY, FYNNEI. CDR3 length: 13 residues.

The chain uses TRBV10-3 and TRBJ1-1; 7 bases align to TRBD1. Trimming at V came to 3 bases and at J to 4 bases, leaving 2 bases not matched to a gene. This CDR3 comprises 13 residues. In germline, CDR1 is ENHRY, CDR2 SYGVKD. The CDR3 nucleotides are TGTGCCATCAGTGAACAGGGGATCACTGAAGCTTTCTTT. Protein: CAISEQGITEAFF.

The V call is TRBV3-1, the J call TRBJ1-6, with 8 nucleotides matching TRBD1. Trimming removed 0 bases from V and 10 bases from J; junction bases left unmatched: 8. CDR1 is LGHDT and CDR2 is YNNKEL in the germline V gene (reference sequence). CDR3 length equals 16 residues. Here the CDR3 reads CASSQEGSGGGSPLHF. CDR3 nucleotides: TGTGCCAGCAGCCAAGAGGGATCAGGGGGCGGATCACCCCTCCACTTT.

The chain is built from TRBV20-1 and TRBJ2-1, with a weak D call TRBD1 (6 bases). The V gene lost 5 bases and the J gene lost 9 bases, with 20 bases spanning the gap. This CDR3 has 14 amino acids. Germline values: CDR1 DFQATT, CDR2 SNEGSKA (reference sequence). CDR3 sequence reads: CSASGQISGGEQFF. The CDR3 nucleotides read TGCAGTGCTTCAGGACAGATTTCTGGGGGTGAGCAGTTCTTC.

The V gene is TRBV24-1, the J gene TRBJ2-7; D may match TRBD1 or TRBD2 (5 bases each). This CDR3 is 13 amino acids long. Trimming stripped 9 bases from V and 2 bases from J, with 13 bases between. In germline, CDR1 is KGHDR, CDR2 SFDVKD. CDR3 nucleotide sequence: TGTGCCACCCGGGACGGGGTGACCTACGAGCAGTACTTC. The encoded protein is CATRDGVTYEQYF.

This clonotype was seen only a few times. V gene TRBV6-2 or TRBV6-3 combines with J gene TRBJ2-7; D remains unclear. The DNA end is more similar to TRBJ2-5, so the J call may be wrong. The CDR3 has 12 amino acids. Per the germline V gene, CDR1 is MNHEY and CDR2 is SVGEGT. In nucleotides, the CDR3 is TGTGCCAGCAGTTACTCGACTTGGACCCAGTACTTC. Its protein product is CASSYSTWTQYF.

On this clonotype itself: A junction boundary mismatches the germline segment, possibly from a read error. The V call is TRBV7-3, the J call TRBJ2-3; 9 bases match TRBD1. The V gene's germline CDR1 is SGHTA and CDR2 FQGTGA. The CDR3 consists of 15 residues. This chain's CDR3 is CASSADRGETDMQYF. CDR3 in DNA: TGTGCCAGCAGCGCCGACAGGGGGGAAACAGATATGCAGTATTTT.

This chain uses TRBV5-1 with TRBJ2-3; D is perhaps TRBD1 (5 bases). The V end lost 4 bases, the J end lost 4 bases, and 13 bases lay between the germline ends. The germline CDR1 and CDR2 sequences are SGHRS and YFSETQ. This CDR3 is 14 amino acids long. The CDR3 loop is CASSQGDSADTQYF. In DNA form, the CDR3 reads TGCGCCAGCAGCCAAGGGGATTCGGCAGATACGCAGTATTTT.

V usage is TRBV7-8 and J usage is TRBJ2-5, with D unclear. The J call is uncertain, as TRBJ2-7 better fits the DNA end. The CDR3 extends over 14 amino acids. From germline, CDR1 is SGHVS and CDR2 FQNEAQ. The CDR3 sequence: CASSLAPLDYEQYF. CDR3 in DNA: TGTGCCAGCAGCTTAGCCCCCCTAGACTACGAGCAGTACTTC.

This clonotype was found a few times. The chain combines TRBV7-2 with TRBJ1-2; possibly TRBD1 for D (6 bases). With 1 base removed from V and 8 bases from J, the gap between germline ends came to 14 bases. The CDR3 contains 14 residues. Germline CDR1 reads SGHTA; CDR2 reads FQGNSA. CDR3 in DNA: TGTGCCAGCAGCTTAGAATTGGGGGCATCCGGCTACACCTTC. This translates into CASSLELGASGYTF.

This clonotype appeared a few times. The chain employs TRBV5-1 and TRBJ1-2; D may be TRBD1 (6 bases). This CDR3 is 14 amino acids long. Looked up from germline, CDR1 is SGHRS and CDR2 is YFSETQ. V was clipped by 4 bases and J by 4 bases, with 14 bases between them. CDR3 sequence: CASSLQQGSYGYTF. For the CDR3, the DNA is TGCGCCAGCAGCCTACAACAGGGATCCTATGGCTACACCTTC.

With regard to this clonotype: A read error may account for a junction end that differs from germline. V and J are TRBV7-3 and TRBJ2-4; D possibly corresponds to TRBD2 (6 bases). The CDR3 totals 15 residues. CDR1 SGHTA and CDR2 FQGTGA come from the germline V gene. The CDR3 loop is CVSSPSGVAKNIQYF. CDR3 bases: TGTGTCAGCAGCCCTTCGGGGGTAGCCAAAAACATTCAGTACTTC.

This clonotype came up many times. CDR3 sequence reads: CASSQERTSGYEQYF. The CDR3 nucleotides read TGCGCCAGCAGCCAAGAACGGACTAGCGGCTACGAGCAGTACTTC. The chain couples TRBV4-3 to TRBJ2-7; 10 nucleotides match TRBD2. CDR3 length equals 15 residues. The J segment lost 3 bases and the V segment lost 0 bases, leaving 2 bases of the junction unmatched. Germline CDR1 and CDR2: LGHNA and YSLEER.

CDR3 in DNA: TGCAGTGCTGGACGGACAGGGCAACAAGAGACCCAGTACTTC. Translating it yields CSAGRTGQQETQYF. The chain links TRBV20-1 to TRBJ2-5, with 8 bases lining up with TRBD1. The CDR3 runs to 14 residues. Germline CDR1 and CDR2: DFQATT and SNEGSKA (reference sequence). Trimming took 5 bases from V and 2 from J; bases not matched to a gene: 7.